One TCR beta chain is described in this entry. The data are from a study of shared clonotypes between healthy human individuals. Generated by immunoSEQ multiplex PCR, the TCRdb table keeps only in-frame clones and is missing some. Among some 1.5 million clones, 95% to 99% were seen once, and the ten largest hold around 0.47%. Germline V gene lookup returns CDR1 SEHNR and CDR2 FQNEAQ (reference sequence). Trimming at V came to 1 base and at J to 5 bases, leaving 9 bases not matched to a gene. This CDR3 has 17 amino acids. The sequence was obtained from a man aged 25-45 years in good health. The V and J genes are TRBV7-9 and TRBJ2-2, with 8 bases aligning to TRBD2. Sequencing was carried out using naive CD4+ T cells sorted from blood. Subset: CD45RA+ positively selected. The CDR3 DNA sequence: TGTGCCAGCAGCTTAGGGGAACTAGCGGAGGGGACCGGGGAGCTGTTTTTT. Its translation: CASSLGELAEGTGELFF.